These 18 T cell receptor beta chains share one sample of origin, sequenced in a study of blood T cell repertoires in COVID-19 (TCRdb year 2020). The library came from the immunoSEQ multiplex PCR assay. TCRdb limited this immuneACCESS table to in-frame rearrangements with V and J called. A share of clones is missing; checked studies link under half to unresolved V genes, and the rest is unexplained. The sample contains 130,000 or so clones, about 84% of them found a single time. The top ten clonotypes cover 12% of the sample. Material: peripheral blood. The receptors were sampled from a woman aged 55-75 years with acute or convalescent COVID-19.

The chain is built from TRBV11-2 and TRBJ2-6, with D perhaps TRBD2 (5 bases). The CDR3 contains 15 residues. CDR1 is SGHAT and CDR2 is FQNNGV in the germline V gene. Deletions cut 5 bases from V and 1 base from J, with 9 bases between. The CDR3 DNA sequence: TGTGCCAGCAGCCGTGGAGGTTCTGGGGCCAACGTCCTGACTTTC. This codes for CASSRGGSGANVLTF.

The chain carries TRBV12-5 and TRBJ2-2; D is undetermined. The CDR3 spans 12 residues. The V and J ends lost 6 bases and 5 bases respectively, with 7 bases between them. Germline V gene lookup returns CDR1 LGHNT and CDR2 FRNRAP. The CDR3 sequence: CASGSVTGELFF. The CDR3 DNA reads as TGTGCTAGTGGCTCCGTAACCGGGGAGCTGTTTTTT.

CDR3 sequence reads: CASSQDWSGVYNEQFF. The CDR3 region has the DNA TGTGCCAGCAGCCAAGATTGGAGCGGGGTCTACAATGAGCAGTTCTTC. The chain carries TRBV4-2 and TRBJ2-1, with TRBD2 matching 7 bases. The CDR3 extends over 16 amino acids. Trimming cost V 0 bases and J 3 bases; bases outside gene matches: 5. Germline CDR1 is LGHNA and CDR2 is YNFKEQ.

V and J are TRBV5-1 and TRBJ1-1; D may be TRBD1 (6 bases). The V and J ends lost 4 bases and 2 bases respectively, with 15 bases between them. CDR3 size: 15 residues. Germline lookup yields CDR1 SGHRS and CDR2 YFSETQ. The CDR3 nucleotides read TGCGCCAGCAGCCCCATGACAGGATCCAACACTGAAGCTTTCTTT. Translating it yields CASSPMTGSNTEAFF.

This chain links TRBV7-9 with TRBJ1-2; tentatively, D is TRBD1 (6 bases). Germline V CDR1 and CDR2: SEHNR, FQNEAQ (reference sequence). V lost 7 bases, J lost 3 bases, and 15 bases lay in between. This CDR3 region has 14 residues. CDR3 nucleotide sequence: TGTGCCAGCACCCCCTTGGACAGAGACTATGGCTACACCTTC. Translating gives CASTPLDRDYGYTF.

V and J are TRBV24-1 and TRBJ2-2; perhaps TRBD1 as D (6 bases). V lost 4 bases and J 2 bases, leaving 13 bases between the germline ends. Per the germline V gene, CDR1 is KGHDR and CDR2 is SFDVKD. This CDR3 spans 16 amino acids. CDR3 sequence: CATSDPTGSNTGELFF. The CDR3 region has the DNA TGTGCCACCAGTGACCCCACAGGGTCCAACACCGGGGAGCTGTTTTTT.

This clone was seen more than once but under ten times. The rearrangement uses TRBV5-6 and TRBJ1-1; D gene ambiguous. Germline V CDR1 and CDR2: SGHDT, YYEEEE. CDR3 size: 13 residues. Trimming removed 2 bases at V and 4 bases at J, with 9 bases between. Written as DNA, the CDR3 is TGTGCCAGCAGCTTAATCAGTGGCACTGAAGCTTTCTTT. It is translated as CASSLISGTEAFF.

This clone was detected only once. The genes are TRBV2 and TRBJ1-5; D may be TRBD1 (5 bases). The germline CDR1 and CDR2 sequences are SNHLY and FYNNEI. The CDR3 length is 13 residues. The ends were cut back, 4 bases at V and 9 bases at J, with 13 bases in the middle. CDR3 in amino acids: CASSVDGGGPQHF. The CDR3 nucleotides read TGTGCCAGCAGTGTGGACGGGGGGGGGCCCCAGCATTTT.

This chain joins TRBV29-1 and TRBJ1-1; 11 bases agree with TRBD1. Germline assignment: CDR1 SQVTM and CDR2 ANQGSEA. The CDR3 loop spans 15 amino acids. The J segment lost 5 bases and the V segment lost 7 bases, leaving 12 bases of the junction unmatched. The CDR3 DNA reads TGCAGCGGTTCGGGACAGGGGGTTTTGAGGACTGAAGCTTTCTTT. Translating it yields CSGSGQGVLRTEAFF. The variable domain in full, with the rest retrieved from reference TRBV29-1 and TRBJ1-1, is SAVISQKPSRDICQRGTSLTIQCQVDSQVTMMFWYRQQPGQSLTLIATANQGSEATYESGFVIDKFPISRPNLTFSTLTVSNMSPEDSSIYLCSGSGQGVLRTEAFFGQGTRLTVV.

This chain uses TRBV6-5 with TRBJ1-4, with 7 positions matching TRBD1. The CDR3 runs 15 residues. The germline gives CDR1 MNHEY, CDR2 SVGAGI. Trimming removed 5 bases from V and 4 bases from J; junction bases left unmatched: 7. The CDR3 protein is CASSRLQGFNEKLFF. The CDR3 coding sequence is TGTGCCAGCAGTCGGTTACAGGGGTTTAATGAAAAACTGTTTTTT.

The V gene is TRBV9, the J gene TRBJ2-3; a weak D match, TRBD2 (6 bases). Per the germline V gene, CDR1 is SGDLS and CDR2 is YYNGEE. CDR3 length equals 16 residues. V lost 3 bases, J lost 5 bases, and 19 bases lay in between. The CDR3 region has the DNA TGTGCCAGCAGCGAGAGTGGCGGGGAAGAAGGAGATACGCAGTATTTT. Protein sequence: CASSESGGEEGDTQYF.

V usage is TRBV19 and J usage is TRBJ2-1, with 7 nucleotides matching TRBD2. This CDR3 comprises 14 residues. Per germline, CDR1 LNHDA and CDR2 SQIVND (reference sequence). The V gene end was trimmed by 4 bases and the J gene end by 0 bases; junction bases not matched to a gene: 0. The CDR3 sequence: CASSKRGSYNEQFF. In DNA, the CDR3 is TGTGCCAGTAGTAAGCGGGGCTCCTACAATGAGCAGTTCTTC.

The J gene is TRBJ2-2, the V gene TRBV13; tentatively, D is TRBD1 (6 bases). From germline, CDR1 is PRHDT and CDR2 FYEKMQ (reference sequence). Trimming removed 3 bases at V and 2 bases at J, with 10 bases between. The CDR3 is 15 residues long. DNA of the CDR3: TGTGCCAGCAGCTTTCGGACAGCTAACACCGGGGAGCTGTTTTTT. Translating gives CASSFRTANTGELFF.

The chain recombines TRBV11-2 with TRBJ2-5; D gene ambiguous. Trimming removed 6 bases at V and 4 bases at J, with 12 bases between. The CDR3 extends over 13 amino acids. Germline assignment: CDR1 SGHAT and CDR2 FQNNGV. CDR3 sequence: CASRVSAAETQYF. CDR3 sequence (DNA): TGTGCCAGCAGGGTCAGCGCCGCAGAGACCCAGTACTTC.

This rearrangement joins TRBV28 to TRBJ2-7; no firm D call. The CDR3 spans 14 residues. Trimming took 8 bases from V and 0 from J, leaving 14 bases between them. Germline CDR1 and CDR2: MDHEN and SYDVKM. The CDR3 region is CASLPGSVSYEQYF. The CDR3 coding sequence is TGTGCCAGCTTGCCCGGGTCGGTCTCCTACGAGCAGTACTTC.

The chain joins TRBV30 to TRBJ2-3; D remains unclear. Germline lookup yields CDR1 GTSNPN and CDR2 SVGIG (reference sequence). V dropped 2 bases and J dropped 3 bases, with 9 bases sitting between them. The CDR3 is made up of 13 amino acids. Here the CDR3 DNA reads TGTGCCTGGAGTCCACGTCTAACAGATACGCAGTATTTT. Translated, it gives CAWSPRLTDTQYF.

V gene TRBV7-8 combines with J gene TRBJ1-6; D perhaps matches TRBD1 (6 bases). The V gene's germline CDR1 is SGHVS and CDR2 FQNEAQ. This CDR3 spans 15 amino acids. The V gene lost 5 bases and the J gene lost 4 bases, with 12 bases spanning the gap. CDR3 DNA sequence: TGTGCCAGCAGCCTTTATGGACAGTATAATTCACCCCTCCACTTT. Amino acids: CASSLYGQYNSPLHF.

The chain carries TRBV12-3 or TRBV12-4 and TRBJ1-2; D gene ambiguous. Trimming cost V 4 bases and J 8 bases, with 14 bases left between them. This CDR3 is 13 amino acids long. CDR3 bases: TGTGCCAGCAGTTGGGCCCCTTCTCAGGGCTACACCTTC. As protein: CASSWAPSQGYTF.